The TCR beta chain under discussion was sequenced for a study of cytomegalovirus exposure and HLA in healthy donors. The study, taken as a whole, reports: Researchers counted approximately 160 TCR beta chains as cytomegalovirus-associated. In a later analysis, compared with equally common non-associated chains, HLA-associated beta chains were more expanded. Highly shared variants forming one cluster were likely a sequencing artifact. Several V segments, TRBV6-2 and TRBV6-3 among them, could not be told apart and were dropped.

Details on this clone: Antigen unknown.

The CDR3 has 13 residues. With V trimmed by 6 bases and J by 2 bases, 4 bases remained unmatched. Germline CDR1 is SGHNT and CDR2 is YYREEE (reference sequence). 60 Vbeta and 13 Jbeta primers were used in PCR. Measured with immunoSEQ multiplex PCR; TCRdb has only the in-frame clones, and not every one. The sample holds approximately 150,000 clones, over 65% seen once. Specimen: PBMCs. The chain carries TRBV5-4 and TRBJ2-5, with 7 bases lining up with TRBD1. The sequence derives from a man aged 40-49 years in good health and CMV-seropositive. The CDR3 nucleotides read TGTGCCAGCAACCTCAGGGGGCAAGAGACCCAGTACTTC. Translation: CASNLRGQETQYF. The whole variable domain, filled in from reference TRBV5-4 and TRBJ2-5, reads ETGVTQSPTHLIKTRGQQVTLRCSSQSGHNTVSWYQQALGQGPQFIFQYYREEENGRGNFPPRFSGLQFPNYSSELNVNALELDDSALYLCASNLRGQETQYFGPGTRLLVL.